What follows are 5 T cell receptor beta chains derived from one specimen sequenced in a study of regulatory T cells in long-lasting Graves disease. Regarding time point: newly diagnosed GD, antithyroid drugs for less than 3 months. Isolated PBMC RNA provided the starting material for the TCR library. TCR beta libraries were built with iRepertoire HTBI primers and Arm-PCR of CDR3 regions. TCRdb used MiXCR to reprocess the multiplex PCR reads, holding one entry per CDR3 protein. The data show some 500,000 distinct CDR3 sequences, 15% to 20% seen once. The data also belong to a second study, concerning T cells in Graves' hyperthyroidism and ophthalmopathy.

Source: peripheral blood mononuclear cells (PBMCs), taken at new diagnosis, from a patient treated with antithyroid drugs. These receptors came from a woman aged 35-60 years with Graves disease.

This clonotype has a handful of counts. The rearrangement joins TRBV11-2 to TRBJ2-7, with 7 bases fitting TRBD1. The CDR3 runs 15 residues. CDR1 SGHAT and CDR2 FQNNGV come from the germline V gene. V dropped 2 bases and J dropped 6; count of bases not matched to a gene: 10. The CDR3, as DNA: TGTGCCAGCAGCTTATCGTCCCAGGGGGTAGGCGAGCAGTACTTC. Residues: CASSLSSQGVGEQYF.

About this clonotype: At one of its ends the junction is not consistent with the germline gene, which may arise from a read error. This sequence joins TRBV7-7 and TRBJ1-1; D might be TRBD1 (5 bases). CDR1 and CDR2 from the germline V gene are SSHAT and FNYEAQ (reference sequence). The CDR3 is 16 amino acids. The CDR3 reads CASNLPAQGRSTEAFF. The CDR3 DNA is TGTGCTAGCAACCTACCCGCCCAGGGACGGAGCACTGAAGCTTTCTTT.

The CDR3 DNA sequence: TGTGCCAGCAGCCAAGCGGCTGGCACTGAAGCTTTCTTT. This sequence encodes CASSQAAGTEAFF. This rearrangement joins TRBV3-1 to TRBJ1-1; no clear D gene. V was clipped by 1 base and J by 4 bases, with 7 bases between them. Germline V gene lookup returns CDR1 LGHDT and CDR2 YNNKEL (reference sequence). The CDR3 is 13 amino acids.

In its sample, this clonotype was seen many times. This rearrangement joins TRBV3-1 to TRBJ2-5, with 10 bases identical to TRBD2. This CDR3 comprises 15 residues. Losses at the gene ends were 0 bases for V and 5 bases for J; bases not matched to a gene: 3. Germline V gene sequence: CDR1 LGHDT, CDR2 YNNKEL (reference sequence). This CDR3 reads CASSQELTSGETQYF. CDR3 DNA sequence: TGTGCCAGCAGCCAAGAGCTGACTAGCGGGGAGACCCAGTACTTC.

This clonotype has more than one count but fewer than ten. The chain recombines TRBV3-1 with TRBJ1-2; tentatively, D is TRBD1 (5 bases). The germline CDR1 and CDR2 sequences are LGHDT and YNNKEL (reference sequence). The CDR3 consists of 14 residues. Trimming removed 1 base at V and 2 bases at J, with 8 bases between. The CDR3 here is CASSQAAGNYGYTF. In DNA, the CDR3 is TGTGCCAGCAGCCAAGCCGCAGGGAACTATGGCTACACCTTC.